Listed below are T cell receptor beta chains from one sample, sequenced in a study of identical twins' blood T cells. From the 5' RACE reads, TCRdb called clonotypes with MiXCR, one entry per CDR3 protein. The sample records hundreds of thousands of distinct CDR3 sequences, roughly 28% being singletons. Material: PBMCs. Every receptor here comes from a woman aged 18-49 years in good health. Each CDR3 is given with its conserved first and last residue. A D gene is named only where the DNA matches it firmly. Size is stated for part of the rows, as once, few or many counts, or as a class when the clone is expanded.

>few|TRBJ2-2|TRBD2|TRBV20-1
CSANRLAGTTGELFF
TGCAGTGCTAACCGACTAGCGGGGACCACCGGGGAGCTGTTTTTT
>few|TRBJ2-2|TRBD1|TRBV2
CASSRQGPYVGELFF
TGTGCCAGCAGTCGACAGGGTCCCTATGTCGGGGAGCTGTTTTTT
>once|TRBJ1-2|-|TRBV2
CASSVPLGSSLEGGYTF
TGTGCCAGCAGTGTCCCCCTGGGTAGCTCCTTGGAGGGTGGCTACACCTTC
>-|TRBJ1-1|-|TRBV12-3/TRBV12-4
CASSCSSERTCTEAFF
TGTGCCAGCAGTTGTAGTTCAGAGCGAACGTGCACTGAAGCTTTCTTT
>few|TRBJ1-2|-|TRBV19
CASSIDGGGTGYTF
TGTGCCAGTAGTATTGATGGTGGGGGCACTGGCTACACCTTC
>-|TRBJ2-3|TRBD2|TRBV6-1
CASSFQRGGSDTQYF
TGTGCCAGCAGCTTCCAGCGGGGGGGCTCAGATACGCAGTATTTT
>-|TRBJ2-7|-|TRBV7-9
CASSFDGGFDEQYF
TGTGCCAGCAGCTTCGACGGCGGTTTTGACGAGCAGTACTTC
>few|TRBJ2-2|TRBD1|TRBV11-2
CASSTRTGGQNTGELFF
TGTGCCAGCAGCACCCGGACAGGGGGACAGAACACCGGGGAGCTGTTTTTT
>few|TRBJ1-5|-|TRBV7-9
CASSLDVRGSNQPQHF
TGTGCCAGCAGCTTAGACGTGAGGGGTAGCAATCAGCCCCAGCATTTT
>many|TRBJ1-5|TRBD1|TRBV13
CASSLGQGAYQPQHF
TGTGCCAGCAGCCTCGGACAGGGGGCTTATCAGCCCCAGCATTTT
>many|TRBJ1-1|-|TRBV6-4
CASSLDSGNTEAFF
TGTGCCAGCAGTTTGGACTCCGGGAACACTGAAGCTTTCTTT
>-|TRBJ1-2|TRBD1|TRBV5-1
CASSIRTGTNYGYTF
TGCGCCAGCAGCATAAGGACAGGGACCAACTATGGCTACACCTTC
>-|TRBJ2-3|TRBD2|TRBV5-5
CASSLSSGTDTQYF
TGTGCCAGCAGCTTGAGTAGCGGGACAGATACGCAGTATTTT
>few|TRBJ2-7|-|TRBV29-1
CSVVNPESSYEQYF
TGCAGCGTTGTTAATCCTGAAAGCTCCTACGAGCAGTACTTC
>few|TRBJ1-6|-|TRBV20-1
CSASGHSNSPLHF
TGCAGTGCTTCGGGACACAGTAATTCACCCCTCCACTTT
>few|TRBJ2-3|TRBD2|TRBV11-2
CASSHRLAGAGDTQYF
TGTGCCAGCAGCCACCGTCTAGCGGGTGCTGGAGATACGCAGTATTTT
>few|TRBJ1-3|-|TRBV5-6
CASSHRAGSRASGNTIYF
TGTGCCAGCAGTCATAGGGCGGGATCCCGGGCGTCTGGAAACACCATATATTTT
>many|TRBJ2-3|TRBD1|TRBV6-5
CASSSSPGQGADTQYF
TGTGCCAGCAGTTCTTCTCCGGGACAGGGGGCAGATACGCAGTATTTT
>-|TRBJ1-2|-|TRBV9
CASSGAGSYGYTF
TGTGCCAGCAGCGGCGCCGGATCCTATGGCTACACCTTC
>-|TRBJ1-1|-|TRBV18
CASSPHDLMATEAFF
TGTGCCAGCTCACCACACGACCTAATGGCCACTGAAGCTTTCTTT
>many|TRBJ1-2|-|TRBV6-5
CASSAPGGIYGYTF
TGTGCCAGCAGCGCCCCCGGGGGAATTTATGGCTACACCTTC
>few|TRBJ1-3|-|TRBV20-1
CSARDPADTPSGNTIYF
TGCAGTGCTAGAGACCCCGCGGACACACCGAGTGGAAACACCATATATTTT